The 27 T cell receptor beta chains below were found in one sample sequenced in a study of cytomegalovirus exposure and HLA in healthy donors. Both 60 Vbeta primers and 13 Jbeta primers went into the PCR. The method was immunoSEQ multiplex PCR; TCRdb's version includes in-frame clones alone and lacks a portion of them. The sample consists of more than 150,000 clones, approximately 84% of them appearing once. Sequencing was done on a sample of PBMCs. The origin of the receptors is a woman aged 25 to 39 in good health and CMV-seropositive.

The gene calls are TRBV7-2 and TRBJ1-1; D gene ambiguous. Germline CDR1 reads SGHTA; CDR2 reads FQGNSA. The CDR3 runs 14 residues. V lost 5 bases to trimming and J lost 1 base, with 11 bases between them. The CDR3 DNA follows: TGTGCCAGCAGCCCTGGACTGGGGAACACTGAAGCTTTCTTT. Its protein product is CASSPGLGNTEAFF.

The J gene is TRBJ1-3, the V gene TRBV7-9, with a possible D match to TRBD1 (6 bases). Germline CDR1 reads SEHNR; CDR2 reads FQNEAQ (reference sequence). The CDR3 loop spans 19 amino acids. Trimming removed 3 bases from V and 2 bases from J, with 23 bases in between. DNA for the CDR3: TGTGCCAGCAGCTTTACCACTGCACACAGGGTGCCGACTGGAAACACCATATATTTT. Amino acids: CASSFTTAHRVPTGNTIYF.

The rearrangement joins TRBV2 to TRBJ2-7, with 8 bases fitting TRBD1. The CDR3 runs 16 residues. Germline V gene data show CDR1 as SNHLY and CDR2 as FYNNEI. V dropped 8 bases and J dropped 3; count of bases not matched to a gene: 15. CDR3 coding DNA: TGTGCCAGCGGCCGAGGGGCAGCAGGGGGCCTCTACGAGCAGTACTTC. This codes for CASGRGAAGGLYEQYF.

The chain recombines TRBV4-3 with TRBJ2-7; a weak D match, TRBD2 (5 bases). CDR3 length: 16 residues. Germline lookup yields CDR1 LGHNA and CDR2 YSLEER. Trimming stripped 0 bases from V and 1 base from J, with 13 bases between. The CDR3 nucleotides read TGCGCCAGCAGCCAAGACTATCCCGGACTTTCCTACGAGCAGTACTTC. Its translation is CASSQDYPGLSYEQYF.

Details on this clone: Other DNA sequences of this sample code for an identical CDR3. The chain is built from TRBV6-5 and TRBJ1-2; D unresolved. Germline-derived CDR1 and CDR2 are MNHEY and SVGAGI. The length of the CDR3 is 13 residues. V lost 2 bases and J 5 bases, leaving 9 bases between the germline ends. For the CDR3, the DNA is TGTGCCAGCAGTTACGGGCAGTCTTATGGCTACACCTTC. Protein product: CASSYGQSYGYTF.

This clone was detected only a few times. This chain links TRBV2 with TRBJ1-1; possibly TRBD1 for D (6 bases). Deletions cut 3 bases from V and 3 bases from J, with 8 bases between. From germline, CDR1 is SNHLY and CDR2 FYNNEI. CDR3 length: 13 amino acids. The CDR3 loop reads CASSDRGYTEAFF. CDR3 DNA sequence: TGTGCCAGCAGTGACAGGGGCTACACTGAAGCTTTCTTT.

The chain recombines TRBV28 with TRBJ1-2, with D maybe TRBD1 (5 bases). In germline, CDR1 is MDHEN, CDR2 SYDVKM. This CDR3 comprises 15 residues. V lost 1 base and J 3 bases, leaving 12 bases between the germline ends. This CDR3 reads CASSLSGGSDYGYTF. The CDR3 nucleotides are TGTGCCAGCAGTTTATCGGGGGGGTCCGACTATGGCTACACCTTC.

V and J are TRBV2 and TRBJ2-7; a weak D match, TRBD2 (6 bases). V shed 3 bases and J shed 6 bases, with 12 bases lying between them. The CDR3 is 13 residues long. The germline CDR1 and CDR2 sequences are SNHLY and FYNNEI. The CDR3 DNA reads as TGTGCCAGCAGTGATTCGGGCGGGGCCGAGCAGTACTTC. Translated, it gives CASSDSGGAEQYF. Drawing the rest from reference TRBV2 and TRBJ2-7, the complete variable domain is EPEVTQTPSHQVTQMGQEVILRCVPISNHLYFYWYRQILGQKVEFLVSFYNNEISEKSEIFDDQFSVERPDGSNFTLKIRSTKLEDSAMYFCASSDSGGAEQYFGPGTRLTVT.

The CDR3, as DNA: TGTGCCAGTACTCCGGACAGCTTTTATGGCTACACCTTC. It yields the protein CASTPDSFYGYTF. This chain links TRBV19 with TRBJ1-2; D possibly corresponds to TRBD1 (6 bases). In germline, CDR1 is LNHDA, CDR2 SQIVND (reference sequence). This CDR3 region has 13 residues. V lost 7 bases and J lost 5, with 14 bases in between.

The rearrangement links TRBV7-2 to TRBJ2-1; the match to TRBD2 covers 8 bases. Germline CDR1 reads SGHTA; CDR2 reads FQGNSA. The CDR3 contains 15 residues. With 3 bases clipped from V and 11 bases from J, the junction kept 12 bases outside the gene matches. This CDR3 reads CASSFTRGGGNQQFF. CDR3 DNA: TGTGCCAGCAGCTTCACCCGCGGCGGGGGGAATCAGCAGTTCTTC.

The chain couples TRBV6-1 to TRBJ2-7; possible D gene TRBD2, 6 bases. V lost 2 bases and J 3 bases, leaving 14 bases between the germline ends. The CDR3 spans 15 residues. The germline V gene encodes CDR1 MNHNS and CDR2 SASEGT. The CDR3 protein is CASSESLARIYEQYF. In DNA form, the CDR3 reads TGTGCCAGCAGTGAATCTCTAGCGAGAATCTACGAGCAGTACTTC.

The V and J genes are TRBV11-2 and TRBJ1-2; 8 bases agree with TRBD1. V lost 2 bases and J lost 8; bases outside the gene matches: 7. The CDR3 length is 14 residues. The V gene's germline CDR1 is SGHAT and CDR2 FQNNGV. The CDR3 here is CASSLNGQGGGYTF. The CDR3 DNA follows: TGTGCCAGCAGCTTAAACGGACAGGGAGGAGGCTACACCTTC.

The sample holds one count of this clone. The rearrangement joins TRBV27 to TRBJ1-6, with D maybe TRBD1 (5 bases). Germline values: CDR1 MNHEY, CDR2 SMNVEV (reference sequence). This CDR3 is 16 amino acids long. Trimming removed 5 bases from V and 2 bases from J, with 13 bases in between. The CDR3 DNA sequence: TGTGCCAGCAGTCGGAGGGGCAGAACCTATAATTCACCCCTCCACTTT. It codes for CASSRRGRTYNSPLHF.

This clone came up a few times. The rearrangement uses TRBV18 and TRBJ1-5, with a tentative D call TRBD1 (6 bases). Per germline, CDR1 KGHSH and CDR2 LQKENI. This CDR3 has 14 amino acids. V was trimmed by 6 bases and J by 3 bases, leaving 12 bases between them. CDR3 loop: CASSPGQINQPQHF. The CDR3 nucleotides read TGTGCCAGCTCCCCAGGACAGATCAATCAGCCCCAGCATTTT.

The rearrangement joins TRBV6-5 to TRBJ1-2; 10 bases align to TRBD1. CDR1 is MNHEY, CDR2 SVGAGI, per germline. This CDR3 has 15 residues. The V gene end was trimmed by 5 bases and the J gene end by 7 bases; junction bases not matched to a gene: 10. In DNA form, the CDR3 reads TGTGCCAGCAGTACGTTGGACAGGGGGGTGGCTGGCTACACCTTC. It specifies CASSTLDRGVAGYTF.

This chain links TRBV10-2 with TRBJ2-2; tentative D call: TRBD1 (6 bases). This CDR3 comprises 14 residues. The germline V gene encodes CDR1 WSHSY and CDR2 SAAADI. V shed 7 bases and J shed 1 base, with 10 bases lying between them. The CDR3 nucleotides read TGCGCCAGCAAGGAACAGGGGAACACCGGGGAGCTGTTTTTT. This encodes CASKEQGNTGELFF.

V is TRBV7-8 and J is TRBJ2-7; TRBD1 is a possible D gene (5 bases). The germline V gene has CDR1 SGHVS and CDR2 FQNEAQ. The V end was cut by 2 bases, the J end by 4 bases, with 12 bases between. The length of the CDR3 is 14 residues. CDR3 nucleotides: TGTGCCAGCAGCTTAAGGGGCGCCCTGTACGAGCAGTACTTC. Amino acids: CASSLRGALYEQYF.

The J gene is TRBJ2-6, the V gene TRBV2, with D possibly TRBD1 on 5 matching bases. This CDR3 contains 15 residues. Germline V CDR1 and CDR2: SNHLY, FYNNEI. The V end lost 6 bases, the J end lost 4 bases, and 13 bases lay between the germline ends. This CDR3 reads CASSRAGWGANVLTF. The CDR3 DNA follows: TGTGCCAGCAGCCGGGCAGGGTGGGGGGCCAACGTCCTGACTTTC.

The chain carries TRBV6-5 and TRBJ2-7; 9 nucleotides match TRBD1. This CDR3 has 15 residues. Germline V CDR1 and CDR2: MNHEY, SVGAGI. The trim removed 2 bases at V and 6 bases at J, leaving 8 bases unmatched. CDR3 nucleotide sequence: TGTGCCAGCAGTTACCTAGGGACAGGGTTGGTCGAGCAGTACTTC. Amino acid sequence: CASSYLGTGLVEQYF.

The V gene is TRBV9, the J gene TRBJ2-3, with D possibly being TRBD2 (6 bases). The V gene lost 2 bases and the J gene lost 0 bases, with 10 bases spanning the gap. CDR1 is SGDLS, CDR2 YYNGEE, per germline. This CDR3 is 15 amino acids long. The CDR3 DNA reads as TGTGCCAGCAGCGTGGCCGGAGGGAGCACAGATACGCAGTATTTT. Protein product: CASSVAGGSTDTQYF.

This clone occurred a few times. The chain is built from TRBV5-6 and TRBJ2-7; 7 bases are shared with TRBD2. This CDR3 has 13 amino acids. The V gene end was trimmed by 3 bases and the J gene end by 1 base; junction bases not matched to a gene: 1. CDR1 is SGHDT, CDR2 YYEEEE, per germline. CDR3 in amino acids: CASSSGGSYEQYF. CDR3 DNA sequence: TGTGCCAGCAGCTCGGGGGGTTCCTACGAGCAGTACTTC.

The chain combines TRBV11-2 with TRBJ2-5, with 8 bases matching TRBD2. The CDR3 length is 15 residues. The V gene end was trimmed by 5 bases and the J gene end by 0 bases; junction bases not matched to a gene: 5. Germline values: CDR1 SGHAT, CDR2 FQNNGV. The CDR3 nucleotides read TGTGCCAGCAGCGATCATAGCGGGGACCAAGAGACCCAGTACTTC. Its protein product is CASSDHSGDQETQYF.

The V call is TRBV29-1, the J call TRBJ2-3; D remains unclear. V was trimmed by 5 bases and J by 4 bases, leaving 16 bases between them. The CDR3 has 14 amino acids. CDR1 and CDR2 from the germline V gene are SQVTM and ANQGSEA. CDR3 bases: TGCAGCGTTCCTAGATCCCTGCGCGCAGATACGCAGTATTTT. Protein sequence: CSVPRSLRADTQYF.

CDR3 DNA: TGTGCCAGCAGTGGAATAACAGGCAATCAGCCCCAGCATTTT. Residues: CASSGITGNQPQHF. This sequence joins TRBV6-1 and TRBJ1-5, with D uncertain. The CDR3 contains 14 residues. Germline V gene lookup returns CDR1 MNHNS and CDR2 SASEGT. V was shortened by 4 bases and J by 2 bases, with 9 bases between the two germline ends.

The chain links TRBV21-1 to TRBJ1-5. TRBV21-1 is designated a pseudogene. The CDR3 is made up of 16 amino acids. The CDR3 sequence is CASSKNGASYNQPQHF. The CDR3 nucleotides are TGTGCCAGCAGCAAGAATGGAGCGAGTTACAATCAGCCCCAGCATTTT.

The genes are TRBV13 and TRBJ2-7; 10 nucleotides agree with TRBD2. Germline V gives CDR1 PRHDT, CDR2 FYEKMQ (reference sequence). V gave up 2 bases and J gave up 5 bases; unmatched junction bases: 3. The CDR3 is made up of 14 amino acids. The CDR3 DNA reads as TGTGCCAGCAGCTTAATGAGCGGGGGGGACGAGCAGTACTTC. Residues: CASSLMSGGDEQYF.

V gene TRBV10-1 combines with J gene TRBJ2-1; 9 bases fit TRBD2. Germline-derived CDR1 and CDR2 are WNHNN and SYGVQD (reference sequence). This CDR3 is built from 16 residues. Unmatched junction bases numbered 7, after V lost 2 bases and J lost 5 bases. CDR3 protein: CASSEILSGGHNEQFF. The CDR3 DNA reads TGCGCCAGCAGTGAGATACTTAGCGGGGGCCACAATGAGCAGTTCTTC.